A selection of T cell receptor beta chains follows, all from one sample in a study of blood T cells in healthy people across ages. TCRdb re-derived calls from the 5' RACE reads in MiXCR, one entry per CDR3 protein. The sample includes some 900,000 distinct CDR3 sequences, around 30% seen only once; the top ten take roughly 17%. Sequences were obtained from blood. The source of these receptors is a woman older than 75 in good health. CDR3s include the opening cysteine and the closing phenylalanine or tryptophan. D genes are given only for firm matches. The size field is filled for only some rows; it gives once, few, many or a size class.

d_call | clone_size | j_call | v_call | cdr3_length | cdr3_aa | cdr3_nt
- | many | TRBJ2-5 | TRBV7-2 | 13 | CASSLTRQETQYF | TGTGCCAGCAGCTTAACGAGGCAAGAGACCCAGTACTTC
TRBD2 | many | TRBJ2-5 | TRBV3-1 | 16 | CASSLWTSGGQETQYF | TGTGCCAGCAGCCTTTGGACTAGCGGGGGACAAGAGACCCAGTACTTC
- | - | TRBJ2-3 | TRBV5-6 | 16 | CASNDRLGPSTDTQYF | TGTGCCAGCAACGATAGGTTGGGACCTAGCACAGATACGCAGTATTTT
- | - | TRBJ2-1 | TRBV6-2/TRBV6-3 | 14 | CASKLGSTYNEQFF | TGTGCCAGCAAATTAGGCTCTACCTACAATGAGCAGTTCTTC
TRBD1 | - | TRBJ1-1 | TRBV2 | 14 | CASSEGRQGAGAFF | TGTGCCAGCAGTGAAGGGCGACAGGGGGCAGGAGCTTTCTTT
- | - | TRBJ2-3 | TRBV6-2/TRBV6-3 | 13 | CASNDRAGDTQYF | TGTGCCAGCAACGACAGGGCGGGGGATACGCAGTATTTT
- | many | TRBJ1-2 | TRBV5-1 | 13 | CASRRAGDYGYTF | TGCGCCAGCAGACGGGCCGGGGACTATGGCTACACCTTC
- | few | TRBJ1-1 | TRBV15 | 16 | CATSRENAIINTEAFF | TGTGCCACCAGCAGAGAAAATGCGATAATAAACACTGAAGCTTTCTTT
- | many | TRBJ2-3 | TRBV9 | 16 | CASSAGTLSGTDTQYF | TGTGCCAGCAGCGCCGGGACACTTTCGGGCACAGATACGCAGTATTTT
- | many | TRBJ2-7 | TRBV18 | 14 | CASSPLTGGREQYF | TGTGCCAGCTCACCTCTCACCGGGGGGCGCGAGCAGTACTTC
- | - | TRBJ1-1 | TRBV20-1 | 12 | CSASSPNTEAFF | TGCAGTGCTAGTTCCCCGAACACTGAAGCTTTCTTT
- | many | TRBJ2-5 | TRBV6-2/TRBV6-3 | 14 | CASSYATHGETQYF | TGTGCCAGCAGTTACGCTACCCATGGGGAGACCCAGTACTTC
- | - | TRBJ1-3 | TRBV9 | 14 | CASSPMQTGNTIYF | TGTGCCAGCAGCCCAATGCAGACAGGAAACACCATATATTTT
TRBD2 | - | TRBJ2-1 | TRBV12-5 | 14 | CASGGLAGKNEQFF | TGTGCTAGTGGAGGACTAGCGGGTAAGAATGAGCAGTTCTTC
- | many | TRBJ2-3 | TRBV12-3/TRBV12-4 | 13 | CASSFSRTDTQYF | TGCGCCAGCAGCTTCAGCAGGACAGATACGCAGTATTTT
- | - | TRBJ2-3 | TRBV4-1 | 13 | CASSQEPGDTQYF | TGCGCCAGCAGCCAAGAGCCGGGAGATACGCAGTATTTT
TRBD2 | many | TRBJ2-4 | TRBV27 | 14 | CASSKRDGGRVQYF | TGTGCCAGCAGTAAACGGGACGGGGGGAGAGTTCAGTACTTC
TRBD1 | - | TRBJ2-7 | TRBV11-1 | 15 | CASSPRDRGIYEQYF | TGTGCCAGCAGCCCCCGGGACAGGGGTATCTACGAGCAGTACTTC
TRBD1 | - | TRBJ1-5 | TRBV28 | 15 | CASRMGQGARQPQHF | TGTGCCAGCAGAATGGGACAGGGGGCGAGGCAGCCCCAGCATTTT
TRBD2 | few | TRBJ2-2 | TRBV6-5 | 18 | CASSYLSSGGRSFGELFF | TGTGCCAGCAGTTACCTATCTAGCGGGGGGCGCTCTTTCGGGGAGCTGTTTTTT
- | - | TRBJ1-2 | TRBV2 | 15 | CASSEKGLWGSGYTF | TGTGCCAGCAGTGAAAAGGGCCTTTGGGGCAGTGGCTACACCTTC
- | once | TRBJ1-2 | TRBV7-3 | 14 | CASSLFLGKHGYTF | TGTGCCAGCAGCTTATTTTTGGGGAAGCACGGCTACACCTTC
- | - | TRBJ1-2 | TRBV11-1 | 13 | CASSPSGGYGYTF | TGTGCCAGCAGCCCCTCCGGGGGATATGGCTACACCTTC
TRBD1 | - | TRBJ2-3 | TRBV12-3/TRBV12-4 | 17 | CASGQAGTGEITDTQYF | TGTGCCAGCGGCCAGGCCGGGACAGGGGAGATCACAGATACGCAGTATTTT
TRBD1 | - | TRBJ1-2 | TRBV3-1 | 12 | CASSQTGRGYTF | TGTGCCAGCAGCCAGACAGGGCGAGGCTACACCTTC
- | - | TRBJ1-1 | TRBV3-1 | 15 | CASSHTGAAGTEAFF | TGTGCCAGCAGCCATACGGGGGCCGCGGGGACTGAAGCTTTCTTT
- | - | TRBJ1-1 | TRBV7-3 | 15 | CASSLNPPPNTEAFF | TGTGCCAGCAGCTTAAATCCCCCACCGAACACTGAAGCTTTCTTT